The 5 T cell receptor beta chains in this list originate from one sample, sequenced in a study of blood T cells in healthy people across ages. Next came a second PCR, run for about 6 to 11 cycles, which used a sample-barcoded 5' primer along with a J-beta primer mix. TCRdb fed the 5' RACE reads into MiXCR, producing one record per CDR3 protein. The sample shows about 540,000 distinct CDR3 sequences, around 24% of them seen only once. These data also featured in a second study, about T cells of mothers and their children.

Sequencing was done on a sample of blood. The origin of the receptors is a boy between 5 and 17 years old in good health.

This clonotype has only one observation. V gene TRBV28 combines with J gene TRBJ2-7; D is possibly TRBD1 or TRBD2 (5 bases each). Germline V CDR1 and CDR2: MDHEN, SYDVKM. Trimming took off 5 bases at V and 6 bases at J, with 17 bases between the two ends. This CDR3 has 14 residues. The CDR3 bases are TGTGCCAGCAGTCCCCCCTGGGAGAGGGGCGAGCAGTACTTC. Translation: CASSPPWERGEQYF.

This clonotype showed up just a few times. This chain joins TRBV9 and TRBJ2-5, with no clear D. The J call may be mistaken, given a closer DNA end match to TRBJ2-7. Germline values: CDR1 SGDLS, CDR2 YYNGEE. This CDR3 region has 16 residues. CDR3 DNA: TGTGCCAGCAGCGTAGCTCCGACACCGGGTACCTACGAGCAGTACTTC. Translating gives CASSVAPTPGTYEQYF.

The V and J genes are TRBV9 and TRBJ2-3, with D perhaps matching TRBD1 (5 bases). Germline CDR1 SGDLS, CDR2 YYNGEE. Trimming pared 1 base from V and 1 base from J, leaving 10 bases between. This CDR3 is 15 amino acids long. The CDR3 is CASSVIGARTDTQYF. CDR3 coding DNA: TGTGCCAGCAGCGTAATAGGGGCGCGCACAGATACGCAGTATTTT. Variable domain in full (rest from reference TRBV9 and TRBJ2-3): DSGVTQTPKHLITATGQRVTLRCSPRSGDLSVYWYQQSLDQGLQFLIQYYNGEERAKGNILERFSAQQFPDLHSELNLSSLELGDSALYFCASSVIGARTDTQYFGPGTRLTVL.

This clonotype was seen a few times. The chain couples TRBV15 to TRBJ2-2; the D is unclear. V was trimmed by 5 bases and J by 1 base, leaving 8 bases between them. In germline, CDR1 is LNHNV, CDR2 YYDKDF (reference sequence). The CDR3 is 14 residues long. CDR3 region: CATSGAMNTGELFF. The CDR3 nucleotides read TGTGCCACCAGCGGAGCAATGAACACCGGGGAGCTGTTTTTT.

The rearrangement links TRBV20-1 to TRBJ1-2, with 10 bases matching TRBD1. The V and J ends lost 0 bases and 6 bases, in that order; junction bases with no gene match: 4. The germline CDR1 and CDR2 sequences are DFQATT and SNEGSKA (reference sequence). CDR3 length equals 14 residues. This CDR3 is CSAREGQGIDGYTF. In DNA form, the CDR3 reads TGCAGTGCTAGAGAGGGACAGGGGATTGATGGCTACACCTTC.